The present T cell receptor beta chain was sequenced within a study of EBV T-cell therapy then PD-1 blockade in nasopharyngeal carcinoma (dated by TCRdb to the early 2020s). Genomic DNA was extracted from sorted cells using the Qiagen DNeasy Kit. Deep sequencing of the TCR beta chain was done on the immunoSEQ platform. In the authors' own workflow: Repertoire data analysis was performed with the immunoSEQ Analyzer software. TCRdb carries this immuneACCESS record with in-frame sequences only. Its versions omit some clonotypes, under half of them owing to an unresolved V gene in the studies checked, with the rest unexplained. The V and J calls and the clone size are those of that table, but D and trimming were determined from the DNA. The sample has some 20,000 clones on record, 80% to 85% of them singletons. The ten most abundant clones make up around 30% of the sample. According to the study, the label for this sample's treatment or condition signals: AdE1-LMPpoly-expanded autologous EBV-specific T-cell therapy followed by anti-PD-1 nivolumab.

As concerns this clone: This receptor's antigen is unknown. Per-nucleotide qualities are absent, and no much larger clonotype sits a single base away.

Unmatched junction bases come to 9, with V trimmed by 3 bases and J by 1 base. The CDR1 and CDR2 encoded by the germline V gene are KGHSH and LQKENI. From the cysteine through the phenylalanine, the CDR3 covers 16 amino acids. The entry retains the CDR3 DNA only, 48 bases that are in frame from base 1. The sample in question was CD8+ T cells from blood, obtained around day 30 from a patient whose treatment included autologous EBV-specific T cells and nivolumab. The V and J segments used are TRBV18 and TRBJ2-7; 7 nucleotides in the junction match TRBD1. This clonotype was obtained from a man aged 40-55 years with nasopharyngeal carcinoma. The encoded CDR3 is CASSPRDRVWSYEQYF. The nucleotide sequence is given as TGTGCCAGCTCACCCCGCGACAGGGTTTGGTCCTACGAGCAGTACTTC. The entire variable domain, with the stretches around the CDR3 drawn from the reference TRBV18 and TRBJ2-7 proteins, is NAGVMQNPRHLVRRRGQEARLRCSPMKGHSHVYWYRQLPEEGLKFMVYLQKENIIDESGMPKERFSAEFPKEGPSILRIQQVVRGDSAAYFCASSPRDRVWSYEQYFGPGTRLTVT.